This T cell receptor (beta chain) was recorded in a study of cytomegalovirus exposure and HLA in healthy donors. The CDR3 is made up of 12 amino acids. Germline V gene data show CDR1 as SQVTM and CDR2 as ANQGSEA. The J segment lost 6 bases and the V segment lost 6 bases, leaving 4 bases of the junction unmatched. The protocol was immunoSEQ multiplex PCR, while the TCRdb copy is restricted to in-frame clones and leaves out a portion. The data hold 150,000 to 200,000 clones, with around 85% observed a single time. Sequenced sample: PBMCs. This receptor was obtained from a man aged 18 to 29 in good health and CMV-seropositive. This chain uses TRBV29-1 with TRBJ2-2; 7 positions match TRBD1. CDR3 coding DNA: TGCAGCGTGGGGGACAGTGCCGGGGAGCTGTTTTTT. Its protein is CSVGDSAGELFF.